These T cell receptor beta chains were read from a single sample in a study of response to subunit inactivated influenza vaccine. Each CDR3 protein gets one entry after TCRdb re-called the RT-PCR reads with MiXCR. This table holds a few hundred thousand distinct CDR3 sequences, 14% found once. This sample comprised PBMCs from blood, obtained 12 days after vaccination. The source is a man over 45 who received an inactivated influenza vaccine. Both conserved end residues are part of each CDR3. A D gene is named only where the DNA matches it firmly. The size of a clone is reported for some rows only, either as once, few or many, or as a class for expanded clones.

TRBJ2-1,NA,TRBV3-1,many,TGTGCCAGCAGCCTCAGCGGAGACAATGAGCAGTTCTTC,CASSLSGDNEQFF
TRBJ2-3,NA,TRBV7-2,NA,TGTGCCAGCAGCTTAGGGCTAGCGAGAGGCACAGATACGCAGTATTTT,CASSLGLARGTDTQYF
TRBJ2-5,NA,TRBV7-8,few,TGTGCCAGCAGTGGAAGGGGCACCCAAGAGACCCAGTACTTC,CASSGRGTQETQYF
TRBJ2-7,TRBD2,TRBV29-1,few,TGCAGCGTTGAGCCTAGCGGGAACTCCTACGAGCAGTACTTC,CSVEPSGNSYEQYF
TRBJ1-2,NA,TRBV12-3/TRBV12-4,many,TGTGCCAGCAGGGGCACCGACCGCTTTGGCTTTTTTAACTATGGCTACACCTTC,CASRGTDRFGFFNYGYTF
TRBJ2-5,TRBD2,TRBV10-2,NA,TGCGCCAGCAAAGCGGGGCTCCGGCAAGAGACCCAGTACTTC,CASKAGLRQETQYF
TRBJ1-6,NA,TRBV9,NA,TGTGCCAGCAGCGGACGGGACAAGGGGGAGTGGAATTCACCCCTCCACTTT,CASSGRDKGEWNSPLHF
TRBJ2-2,TRBD2,TRBV7-2,few,TGTGCCAGCAGCTTAGTAGCGGGGGGACACACCGGGGAGCTGTTTTTT,CASSLVAGGHTGELFF
TRBJ2-3,TRBD2,TRBV4-2,few,TGTGCCAGCAGCCAAGATAGTTTGGGCGGGGGGAGCACAGATACGCAGTATTTT,CASSQDSLGGGSTDTQYF
TRBJ2-3,NA,TRBV29-1,few,TGCAGCGTCCCGGGACGCCTGCCTACAGATACGCAGTATTTT,CSVPGRLPTDTQYF
TRBJ1-5,NA,TRBV7-2,few,TGTGCCAGCAGCTCTTCAACAGGACAGCCCCAGCATTTT,CASSSSTGQPQHF
TRBJ1-6,NA,TRBV2,NA,TGTGCCAGTAGAAAGGGACTGCTAAATTCACCCCTCCACTTT,CASRKGLLNSPLHF